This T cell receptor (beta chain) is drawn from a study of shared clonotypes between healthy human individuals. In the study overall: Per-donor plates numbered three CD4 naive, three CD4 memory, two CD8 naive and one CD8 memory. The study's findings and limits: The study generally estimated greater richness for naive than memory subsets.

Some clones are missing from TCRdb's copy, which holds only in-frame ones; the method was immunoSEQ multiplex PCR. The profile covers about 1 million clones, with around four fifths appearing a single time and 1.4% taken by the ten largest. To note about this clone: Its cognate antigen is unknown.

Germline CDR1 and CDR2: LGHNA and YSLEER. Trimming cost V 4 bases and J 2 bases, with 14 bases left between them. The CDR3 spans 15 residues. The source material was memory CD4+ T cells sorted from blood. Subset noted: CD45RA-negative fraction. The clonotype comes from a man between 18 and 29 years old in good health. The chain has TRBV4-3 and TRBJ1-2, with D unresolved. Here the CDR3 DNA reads TGCGCCAGCAGCCCTACCGCTTCCGTCAACTATGGCTACACCTTC. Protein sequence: CASSPTASVNYGYTF.